A selection of T cell receptor beta chains follows, all from one sample in a study of T cells in Graves' hyperthyroidism and ophthalmopathy. TCRdb re-analysed the multiplex PCR reads in MiXCR, keeping a single row per CDR3 protein. The sample gives about 700,000 distinct CDR3 sequences, less than 15% of which show up once; roughly a tenth is in the top ten. Specimen: blood. Source of these receptors: a woman younger than 30 with Graves' hyperthyroidism. CDR3s include the opening cysteine and the closing phenylalanine or tryptophan. Fields, in order: clone size, D gene, V gene, J gene, CDR3 DNA, CDR3 protein. The D gene is left open where the match is weak. Part of the rows lack a size; the others show once, few, many or a class for expanded clones.

.	TRBD1	TRBV9	TRBJ2-7	TGTGCCAGCAGCGGGCTGACAGGGGGCCACGAGCAGTACTTC	CASSGLTGGHEQYF
many	TRBD1	TRBV28	TRBJ2-7	TGTGCCAGCAGTTTCCCCGGGACAGCCGCCTACGGGCAGTACTTC	CASSFPGTAAYGQYF
.	.	TRBV9	TRBJ1-2	TGTGCCAGCAGCGTAAGCGGGGGGCCGAGCTATGGCTACACCTTC	CASSVSGGPSYGYTF
.	TRBD1	TRBV3-1	TRBJ2-7	TGTGCCAGCAGCCAGACGGGGACAGGGAACTACGAGCAGTACTTC	CASSQTGTGNYEQYF
.	TRBD2	TRBV4-3	TRBJ2-1	TGCGCCAGCAGCCAAACTAGCGGGCCTCGCCATGAGCAGTTCTTC	CASSQTSGPRHEQFF
.	.	TRBV20-1	TRBJ1-1	TGCAGTGCTAGAAACGCTTTCTTT	CSARNAFF
few	.	TRBV25-1	TRBJ2-2	TGTGCCAGCAGCGATGTCCGGGACTCCCGTTGGACCGGGGAGCTGTTTTTT	CASSDVRDSRWTGELFF
few	TRBD2	TRBV4-1	TRBJ2-5	TGCGCCAGCAGCCCCAACCCACTAGCGGGAGGGGAGACCCAGTACTTC	CASSPNPLAGGETQYF
few	.	TRBV18	TRBJ2-3	TGTGCCAGCTCACTCGCAGGGAGCGCAGATACGCAGTATTTT	CASSLAGSADTQYF
many	.	TRBV6-2/TRBV6-3	TRBJ1-2	TGTGCCAGCCGTAAACAGGAGTCCCATGGCTACACCTTC	CASRKQESHGYTF
.	.	TRBV5-1	TRBJ2-1	TGCGCCAGCAGCAAAGGGACTTTAAACAATGAGCAGTTCTTC	CASSKGTLNNEQFF
many	.	TRBV15	TRBJ2-3	TGTGCCACCAGCAGGACAGAGCGCGGAAGCACAGATACGCAGTATTTT	CATSRTERGSTDTQYF
.	TRBD2	TRBV20-1	TRBJ2-1	TGCAGTGCTAGCCCCGTAAGCCCTGGACTAGCATCACGGAGTGAGCAGTTCTTC	CSASPVSPGLASRSEQFF
many	.	TRBV6-1	TRBJ2-5	TGTGCCAGCAGTTCCCGGGACCGATGGGGCCAGTACTTC	CASSSRDRWGQYF
many	TRBD2	TRBV28	TRBJ2-1	TGTGCCAGCAGTCAAATAGCGGGATTGGGCAATGAGCAGTTCTTC	CASSQIAGLGNEQFF
many	.	TRBV6-1	TRBJ2-7	TGTGCCAGCAGTAGCCGGGACAAACAAACCTACGAGCAGTACTTC	CASSSRDKQTYEQYF
many	TRBD1	TRBV2	TRBJ2-7	TGTGCCAGCAGTGAAGTCCTTATAGGACAGGGGGCCTACGAGCAGTACTTC	CASSEVLIGQGAYEQYF
.	.	TRBV29-1	TRBJ1-2	TGCAGCGTCTTGTCGTCCTGGACAGTCAACTATGGCTACACCTTC	CSVLSSWTVNYGYTF
few	TRBD2	TRBV7-9	TRBJ2-7	TGTGCCAGCAGCTTATCCTCACTAGCGGGAGAGGAGCAGTACTTC	CASSLSSLAGEEQYF
.	.	TRBV30	TRBJ1-2	TGTGCCTGGACCGGCGGGTATGGCTACACCTTC	CAWTGGYGYTF
.	.	TRBV6-5	TRBJ1-5	TGTGCCAGCAGTCACTTTCAGGGGAGGGTAAGGCAGCCCCAGCATTTT	CASSHFQGRVRQPQHF
few	TRBD1	TRBV27	TRBJ1-6	TGTGCCAGCAGTTCCGGGACAGGGAGCAATTCACCCCTCCACTTT	CASSSGTGSNSPLHF
few	TRBD1	TRBV7-3	TRBJ2-2	TGTGCCAGCAGCTTAATCCAGGGGGTAAACACCGGGGAGCTGTTTTTT	CASSLIQGVNTGELFF
many	.	TRBV2	TRBJ2-1	TGTGCCAGCAGTGACTGGCGGGCGGAGAGCTCCTACAATGAGCAGTTCTTC	CASSDWRAESSYNEQFF
.	.	TRBV7-2	TRBJ2-7	TGTGCCAGCCACGGGGCGGTTTCTAACGAGCAGTACTTC	CASHGAVSNEQYF
many	TRBD1	TRBV28	TRBJ1-2	TGTGCCAGCAGTTACCCGGGACAGGGAGGCTATGGCTACACCTTC	CASSYPGQGGYGYTF
.	.	TRBV5-4	TRBJ2-2	TGTGCCAGCAGCTTCCGACAGATAACGGGCACCGGGGAGCTGTTTTTT	CASSFRQITGTGELFF
few	TRBD2	TRBV4-3	TRBJ2-5	TGCGCCAGCAGCCAAGATTACGTGGCGGGAGGGCCATTGCCCGGGTACGAGACCCAGTACTTC	CASSQDYVAGGPLPGYETQYF
.	.	TRBV11-2	TRBJ2-7	TGTGCCAGCAGCTTCGCAGGGCCCCGCTACGAGCAGTACTTC	CASSFAGPRYEQYF
.	TRBD2	TRBV20-1	TRBJ2-1	TGCAGTGCTAGAGATCTGAGCGGGGTCTACAATGAGCAGTTCTTC	CSARDLSGVYNEQFF
many	TRBD2	TRBV7-8	TRBJ2-1	TGTGCCAGCAGCATCGGCGAGCGGGGCTACAATGAGCAGTTCTTC	CASSIGERGYNEQFF
many	TRBD1	TRBV11-2	TRBJ2-3	TGTGCCAGCAGGTCTCCGGGACAGGGCACAGATACGCAGTATTTT	CASRSPGQGTDTQYF
.	TRBD2	TRBV20-1	TRBJ2-1	TGCAGTGCTCGATCCCCTAGCGGATCCTACAATGAGCAGTTCTTC	CSARSPSGSYNEQFF
.	TRBD1	TRBV19	TRBJ2-7	TGTGCCAGTAGTATGGACAGGGACGAGCAGTACTTC	CASSMDRDEQYF
.	TRBD1	TRBV28	TRBJ1-6	TGTGCCAGCAGTCTCGGACAGGGGGCCTCGTTAGCTCCCCTCCACTTT	CASSLGQGASLAPLHF
many	TRBD2	TRBV20-1	TRBJ2-7	TGCAGTGCTCCGTCCGCAGCGGGACTTACCTACGAGCAGTACTTC	CSAPSAAGLTYEQYF
many	.	TRBV6-6	TRBJ2-5	TGTGCCAGCAGTTACTCGAGGGGGGTTTTGACCCAGTACTTC	CASSYSRGVLTQYF
many	.	TRBV2	TRBJ1-4	TGTGCCAGCAGTTTCGGGGACCAGATAGGCGAAAAACTGTTTTTT	CASSFGDQIGEKLFF
.	.	TRBV19	TRBJ2-2	TGTGCCAGTAGGCCCGTGGGGGGGCGGGTCACCGGGGAGCTGTTTTTT	CASRPVGGRVTGELFF
many	.	TRBV2	TRBJ2-2	TGTGCCAGCAGGAATTCCGCGAACACCGGGGAGCTGTTTTTT	CASRNSANTGELFF
once	.	TRBV7-2	TRBJ1-1	TGTGCCAGCAGTTTATGGGGCAGTTCGGGCACTGAAGCTTTCTTT	CASSLWGSSGTEAFF